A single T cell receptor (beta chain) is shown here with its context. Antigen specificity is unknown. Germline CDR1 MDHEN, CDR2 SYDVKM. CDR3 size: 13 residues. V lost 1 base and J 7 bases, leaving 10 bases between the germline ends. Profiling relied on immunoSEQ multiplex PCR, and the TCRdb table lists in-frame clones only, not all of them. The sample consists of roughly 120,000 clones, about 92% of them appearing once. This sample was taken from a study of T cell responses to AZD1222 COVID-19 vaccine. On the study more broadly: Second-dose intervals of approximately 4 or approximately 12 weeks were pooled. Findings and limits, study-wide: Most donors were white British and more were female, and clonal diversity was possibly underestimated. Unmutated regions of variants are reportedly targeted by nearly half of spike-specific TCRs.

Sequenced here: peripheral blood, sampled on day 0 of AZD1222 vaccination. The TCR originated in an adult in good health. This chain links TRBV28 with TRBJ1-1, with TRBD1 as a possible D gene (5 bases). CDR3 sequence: CASSLYGGFEAFF. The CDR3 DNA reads TGTGCCAGCAGTTTATATGGGGGGTTTGAAGCTTTCTTT.